These 28 T cell receptor beta chains originate from one sample sequenced in a study of blood T cell repertoires in COVID-19. Sequencing used immunoSEQ multiplex PCR; TCRdb keeps in-frame clones, though not all of them. Counted here are hundreds of thousands of clones, around nine tenths occurring once; the ten biggest clones make up 8% to 10%. Sequenced: PBMCs or T cells enriched from blood (not recorded which). The receptor source for this set is a woman aged 40 to 50 who had recovered from COVID-19.

This chain joins TRBV6-5 and TRBJ2-1; 9 nucleotides match TRBD2. The V and J ends lost 8 bases and 5 bases, in that order; junction bases with no gene match: 7. This CDR3 has 14 amino acids. Germline CDR1 MNHEY, CDR2 SVGAGI. The CDR3 here is CASGGREGNNEQFF. The CDR3 DNA reads TGTGCCAGCGGGGGGCGGGAGGGCAACAATGAGCAGTTCTTC.

The CDR3 sequence: CASSPRGSGRSNEQFF. CDR3 sequence (DNA): TGTGCCAGCAGCCCTCGGGGAAGCGGGAGGAGTAATGAGCAGTTCTTC. The chain combines TRBV7-9 with TRBJ2-1; 9 nucleotides match TRBD2. The length of the CDR3 is 16 residues. The trim removed 5 bases at V and 7 bases at J, leaving 12 bases unmatched. The germline gives CDR1 SEHNR, CDR2 FQNEAQ (reference sequence).

The rearrangement joins TRBV5-4 to TRBJ2-7; 8 nucleotides agree with TRBD2. Germline CDR1 reads SGHNT; CDR2 reads YYREEE (reference sequence). The V and J ends lost 4 bases and 5 bases, in that order; junction bases with no gene match: 8. The length of the CDR3 is 14 residues. The CDR3 protein is CASSPRGGAHEQYF. DNA for the CDR3: TGTGCCAGCAGCCCCCGGGGGGGAGCCCACGAGCAGTACTTC.

In its sample, this clone was seen once. The chain carries TRBV2 and TRBJ1-5; 7 nucleotides match TRBD1. The CDR3 is 14 amino acids. V lost 6 bases to trimming and J lost 3 bases; unmatched junction nucleotides: 5. Germline V gene data show CDR1 as SNHLY and CDR2 as FYNNEI. CDR3 nucleotide sequence: TGTGCCAGCAGGGACAGGCTGATCAATCAGCCCCAGCATTTT. Its protein product is CASRDRLINQPQHF.

This clone was seen more than once but under ten times. The V and J genes are TRBV11-3 and TRBJ2-1, with 8 bases fitting TRBD2. CDR1 is SGHNT, CDR2 YENEEA, per germline. The CDR3 spans 17 residues. The ends lost 3 bases at V and 7 bases at J; junction bases unmatched: 14. CDR3 in DNA: TGTGCCAGCAGCTTCGTTTGGGGAGCGGGGGAGGATAATGAGCAGTTCTTC. The encoded protein is CASSFVWGAGEDNEQFF. Combining the CDR3 with reference TRBV11-3 and TRBJ2-1 gives the whole variable domain EAGVVQSPRYKIIEKKQPVAFWCNPISGHNTLYWYLQNLGQGPELLIRYENEEAVDDSQLPKDRFSAERLKGVDSTLKIQPAELGDSAVYLCASSFVWGAGEDNEQFFGPGTRLTVL.

The sample holds one count of this clone. The chain employs TRBV7-8 and TRBJ2-5, with D uncertain. V lost 2 bases, J lost 2 bases, and 9 bases lay in between. The CDR3 runs to 14 residues. Germline CDR1 SGHVS, CDR2 FQNEAQ. In DNA, the CDR3 is TGTGCCAGCAGCTTAATGGCGGATCAAGAGACCCAGTACTTC. Its translation is CASSLMADQETQYF.

The chain links TRBV7-2 to TRBJ1-2; the D is unclear. The CDR3 has 14 amino acids. CDR1 and CDR2 (germline): SGHTA, FQGNSA. V lost 6 bases and J 0 bases, leaving 11 bases between the germline ends. The CDR3 loop is CASSVLLANYGYTF. The CDR3 DNA reads as TGTGCCAGCAGTGTTCTACTCGCTAACTATGGCTACACCTTC.

This chain joins TRBV7-3 and TRBJ2-7; TRBD2 agrees at 8 bases. The CDR3 length is 14 residues. V lost 2 bases, J lost 5 bases, and 5 bases stayed unmatched. The germline V gene encodes CDR1 SGHTA and CDR2 FQGTGA. The CDR3 DNA is TGTGCCAGCAGCTTAGGCGGGGGGTCGAACGAGCAGTACTTC. Its translation is CASSLGGGSNEQYF.

The chain carries TRBV6-5 and TRBJ1-1, with a tentative D call TRBD1 (5 bases). The germline gives CDR1 MNHEY, CDR2 SVGAGI. The germline V and J ends were trimmed by 6 bases and 2 bases, with 13 bases remaining between them. The CDR3 extends over 14 amino acids. CDR3 nucleotides: TGTGCCAGCAGCCTCAGGGAAGGAAACACTGAAGCTTTCTTT. It translates to CASSLREGNTEAFF.

The J gene is TRBJ1-5, the V gene TRBV29-1, with 7 bases aligning to TRBD1. The CDR3 is 13 residues long. V lost 7 bases, J lost 4 bases, and 7 bases stayed unmatched. Germline loops: CDR1 SQVTM, CDR2 ANQGSEA. In DNA form, the CDR3 reads TGCAGCGCGCTGGGACAGCCAAATCAGCCCCAGCATTTT. This gives the protein CSALGQPNQPQHF.

This rearrangement joins TRBV10-3 to TRBJ1-1, with 9 bases fitting TRBD1. This CDR3 has 17 amino acids. Germline values: CDR1 ENHRY, CDR2 SYGVKD. Trimming at V came to 6 bases and at J to 1 base, leaving 12 bases not matched to a gene. CDR3 in DNA: TGTGCCATCAGCAGGTACCTAACGGGACAGGGGAACACTGAAGCTTTCTTT. Its translation is CAISRYLTGQGNTEAFF.

By sample share, this clone is large. Other DNA sequences in this sample translate to the same CDR3. V gene TRBV30 combines with J gene TRBJ2-5; 7 bases map to TRBD1. There are 13 residues in the CDR3. V gave up 0 bases and J gave up 5 bases; unmatched junction bases: 3. CDR1 is GTSNPN, CDR2 SVGIG, per germline (reference sequence). CDR3 protein: CAWSVLGGETQYF. The CDR3 DNA is TGTGCCTGGAGTGTACTAGGGGGCGAGACCCAGTACTTC.

This chain uses TRBV4-2 with TRBJ2-7; D remains ambiguous. Looked up from germline, CDR1 is LGHNA and CDR2 is YNFKEQ. This CDR3 comprises 13 residues. V was shortened by 0 bases and J by 5 bases, with 8 bases between the two germline ends. Here the CDR3 reads CASSQEFSDEQYF. The DNA for the CDR3 is TGTGCCAGCAGCCAAGAGTTCTCGGACGAGCAGTACTTC.

V is TRBV7-6 and J is TRBJ1-1; tentatively, D is TRBD1 (5 bases). Germline lookup yields CDR1 SGHVS and CDR2 FNYEAQ. This CDR3 contains 13 residues. Deletions cut 1 base from V and 8 bases from J, with 11 bases between. CDR3: CASSLGFQGEAFF. The CDR3 nucleotides read TGTGCCAGCAGCTTAGGCTTCCAGGGCGAAGCTTTCTTT.

This chain joins TRBV12-5 and TRBJ1-1, with 9 bases fitting TRBD1. V was pared by 7 bases and J by 1 base, with 4 bases of the junction left unmatched. The CDR3 length is 14 residues. Germline assignment: CDR1 LGHNT and CDR2 FRNRAP. The CDR3 region has the DNA TGTGCTAGTGCAACAGGGGGCAAGAACACTGAAGCTTTCTTT. Translated, it gives CASATGGKNTEAFF.

The CDR3 region has the DNA TGTGCCAGCCACTGGGGGCCCCAGTCACCCCTCCACTTT. It is translated as CASHWGPQSPLHF. The rearrangement links TRBV18 to TRBJ1-6, with D possibly matching TRBD1 (6 bases). CDR1 KGHSH and CDR2 LQKENI come from the germline V gene. Trimming stripped 8 bases from V and 10 bases from J, with 15 bases between. The CDR3 length is 13 residues. Full variable domain (outside the CDR3, taken from reference TRBV18 and TRBJ1-6): NAGVMQNPRHLVRRRGQEARLRCSPMKGHSHVYWYRQLPEEGLKFMVYLQKENIIDESGMPKERFSAEFPKEGPSILRIQQVVRGDSAAYFCASHWGPQSPLHFGNGTRLTVT.

This rearrangement joins TRBV7-9 to TRBJ2-1; TRBD1 matches 9 bases. The CDR3 runs 14 residues. V dropped 1 base and J dropped 10; count of bases not matched to a gene: 5. Looked up from germline, CDR1 is SEHNR and CDR2 is FQNEAQ (reference sequence). The CDR3 bases are TGTGCCAGCAGCTTAGTAGGGGGGACAGGGGAGCAGTTCTTC. This sequence encodes CASSLVGGTGEQFF.

The chain links TRBV7-3 to TRBJ2-2; 9 bases map to TRBD1. Germline V gives CDR1 SGHTA, CDR2 FQGTGA. The CDR3 runs to 16 residues. J gave up 4 bases and V 4 bases, and 7 bases lay outside the gene matches. The CDR3 sequence: CASSSSGTGFTGELFF. The CDR3 nucleotides read TGTGCCAGCAGCTCAAGCGGGACAGGGTTCACCGGGGAGCTGTTTTTT.

The chain carries TRBV6-2 or TRBV6-3 and TRBJ1-2, with 8 bases lining up with TRBD1. V was pared by 6 bases and J by 4 bases, with 4 bases of the junction left unmatched. The germline gives CDR1 MNHEY, CDR2 SVGEGT. This CDR3 region has 13 residues. CDR3 amino acids: CASSSTGVYGYTF. CDR3 coding DNA: TGTGCCAGCAGCTCGACAGGGGTCTATGGCTACACCTTC.

The chain links TRBV27 to TRBJ2-3; a possible D gene is TRBD2 (6 bases). V was trimmed by 3 bases and J by 10 bases, leaving 8 bases between them. This CDR3 is built from 11 residues. Germline CDR1 reads MNHEY; CDR2 reads SMNVEV (reference sequence). CDR3 sequence reads: CASSFWGAQYF. In DNA form, the CDR3 reads TGTGCCAGCAGTTTCTGGGGGGCGCAGTATTTT.

The chain joins TRBV4-1 to TRBJ2-5; D unresolved. The CDR3 has 14 residues. The ends were cut back, 0 bases at V and 5 bases at J, with 10 bases in the middle. Germline CDR1 and CDR2: MGHRA and YSYEKL. Here the CDR3 reads CASSQEVPQETQYF. The DNA for the CDR3 is TGCGCCAGCAGCCAAGAGGTACCTCAGGAGACCCAGTACTTC.

In this sample, this clone turned up once. V usage is TRBV5-1 and J usage is TRBJ2-7; 13 bases are a match to TRBD2. Trimming took 4 bases from V and 2 from J; bases not matched to a gene: 3. The CDR3 loop spans 15 amino acids. Germline lookup yields CDR1 SGHRS and CDR2 YFSETQ. The CDR3 region is CASSGGLAGAYEQYF. In nucleotides, the CDR3 is TGCGCCAGCAGCGGCGGACTAGCGGGAGCCTACGAGCAGTACTTC.

The chain recombines TRBV6-2 or TRBV6-3 with TRBJ2-1; 10 bases agree with TRBD1. CDR1 is MNHEY and CDR2 is SVGEGT in the germline V gene. The CDR3 totals 16 residues. V shed 4 bases, J shed 8 bases, and the junction held 11 bases outside the gene matches. The CDR3: CASSSYGQGVGDEQFF. In DNA form, the CDR3 reads TGTGCCAGCAGTTCTTACGGACAGGGGGTAGGAGATGAGCAGTTCTTC.

This chain joins TRBV27 and TRBJ2-2; D is ambiguous. The V gene's germline CDR1 is MNHEY and CDR2 SMNVEV (reference sequence). The CDR3 runs 11 residues. V dropped 3 bases and J dropped 6 bases, with 2 bases sitting between them. CDR3 protein: CASSFSGELFF. CDR3 DNA: TGTGCCAGCAGTTTCTCCGGGGAGCTGTTTTTT.

The sample holds one count of this clone. The chain recombines TRBV19 with TRBJ2-3; TRBD2 aligns across 11 bases. The length of the CDR3 is 14 residues. Germline loops: CDR1 LNHDA, CDR2 SQIVND (reference sequence). Germline trimming cut 1 base from V and 6 bases from J; bases unmatched to any gene: 0. CDR3 DNA: TGTGCCAGTAGTATAGGGACTAGCGGGGATACGCAGTATTTT. This translates into CASSIGTSGDTQYF.

The chain combines TRBV27 with TRBJ2-3; D gene unclear. Germline V gives CDR1 MNHEY, CDR2 SMNVEV (reference sequence). This CDR3 spans 15 amino acids. Trimming left V 5 bases short and J 1 base short, with 13 bases between. CDR3 in DNA: TGTGCCAGCAGTCCGTACCTCGGTCGCACAGATACGCAGTATTTT. Translation gives CASSPYLGRTDTQYF.

This chain links TRBV19 with TRBJ1-5; D gene uncertain. Germline loops: CDR1 LNHDA, CDR2 SQIVND (reference sequence). The V gene lost 2 bases and the J gene lost 4 bases, with 9 bases spanning the gap. The CDR3 length is 14 residues. CDR3: CASSITQMNQPQHF. CDR3 sequence (DNA): TGTGCCAGTAGTATAACCCAGATGAATCAGCCCCAGCATTTT.

The chain uses TRBV5-1 and TRBJ1-2, with TRBD1 identical over 8 bases. This CDR3 has 15 residues. Trimming cost V 4 bases and J 8 bases; bases outside gene matches: 13. In germline, CDR1 is SGHRS, CDR2 YFSETQ. CDR3 loop: CASSIDPGGAGGYTF. The DNA for the CDR3 is TGCGCCAGCAGCATAGACCCAGGGGGCGCAGGGGGCTACACCTTC.